The rows below give T cell receptor beta chains drawn from one sample of a study of regulatory T cells in long-lasting Graves disease. Using its own MiXCR run on the multiplex PCR reads, TCRdb lists one record per CDR3 protein. Found here are some 470,000 distinct CDR3 sequences, around a fifth of them singletons; the top ten hold roughly 7%. Source: peripheral blood mononuclear cells (PBMCs), taken when the disease was refractory, from a patient treated with antithyroid drugs. The origin of the receptors is a female donor with Graves disease. The CDR3 runs from the conserved cysteine through the conserved F or W. The D gene is left open where the match is weak. A row's size may be missing; if present it is once, few, many or a size class.

clone_size	v_call	d_call	j_call	cdr3_aa	cdr3_nt
many	TRBV27	NA	TRBJ1-1	CASSFSPATENTEAFF	TGTGCCAGCAGTTTTTCACCCGCTACAGAGAACACTGAAGCTTTCTTT
many	TRBV20-1	TRBD1	TRBJ2-5	CSARDYRGQIETQYF	TGCAGTGCTAGAGATTACAGGGGGCAAATAGAGACCCAGTACTTC
many	TRBV11-2	NA	TRBJ1-1	CAGNSQDMNTEAFF	TGTGCCGGCAACTCACAGGACATGAACACTGAAGCTTTCTTT
many	TRBV6-1	NA	TRBJ1-2	CASEKGGTYGYTF	TGTGCCAGCGAAAAAGGAGGAACTTATGGCTACACCTTC
once	TRBV7-9	NA	TRBJ1-2	CASSLIRADKANYGYTF	TGTGCCAGCAGCTTAATTAGAGCCGACAAAGCTAACTATGGCTACACCTTC
NA	TRBV10-3	TRBD2	TRBJ2-1	CAISDGLAGEQFF	TGTGCCATCAGTGATGGACTAGCGGGGGAGCAGTTCTTC
NA	TRBV5-1	TRBD2	TRBJ2-5	CASNLLAGGLETQYF	TGCGCCAGCAACCTTTTAGCGGGGGGGCTAGAGACCCAGTACTTC
NA	TRBV6-1	NA	TRBJ1-1	CASSGGLAGLRGTEAFF	TGTGCCAGCAGCGGCGGGTTGGCGGGCCTGAGGGGCACTGAAGCTTTCTTT
many	TRBV6-2/TRBV6-3	NA	TRBJ1-2	CASSYSSVSVYGYTF	TGTGCCAGCAGTTACTCGTCGGTGAGTGTCTATGGCTACACCTTC
many	TRBV6-5	TRBD2	TRBJ2-5	CASSYRGLAGGKTQYF	TGTGCCAGCAGTTACCGCGGACTAGCGGGAGGAAAGACCCAGTACTTC
few	TRBV7-2	NA	TRBJ2-1	CASSLGVIRNEQFF	TGTGCCAGCAGCTTAGGGGTGATTAGGAATGAGCAGTTCTTC
NA	TRBV2	TRBD2	TRBJ2-1	CASSEGLAGDNEQFF	TGTGCCAGCAGTGAGGGACTAGCGGGGGACAATGAGCAGTTCTTC
few	TRBV20-1	NA	TRBJ1-1	CSASTSPDTEAFF	TGCAGTGCTTCCACTTCCCCCGACACTGAAGCTTTCTTT
many	TRBV28	NA	TRBJ1-3	CGTAQPSGNTIYF	TGTGGGACCGCCCAACCCTCTGGAAACACCATATATTTT
few	TRBV12-5	TRBD1	TRBJ1-4	CASGGYSGGGREKLFF	TGTGCTAGTGGGGGGTATTCAGGGGGAGGTCGCGAAAAACTGTTTTTT
many	TRBV28	NA	TRBJ2-7	CASSKRRDAYEQYF	TGTGCCAGCAGTAAACGACGGGATGCCTACGAGCAGTACTTC
NA	TRBV7-9	NA	TRBJ2-7	CASSPVGANGLEQYF	TGTGCCAGCAGCCCTGTCGGGGCAAACGGCTTAGAGCAGTACTTC
NA	TRBV6-2/TRBV6-3	NA	TRBJ1-1	CASSYSDTPRDNTEAFF	TGTGCCAGCAGTTACTCTGATACGCCCAGGGACAACACTGAAGCTTTCTTT
once	TRBV7-2	NA	TRBJ1-5	CASSLVMGASGDQPQHF	TGTGCCAGCAGCTTAGTTATGGGGGCCAGCGGGGATCAGCCCCAGCATTTT
NA	TRBV16	NA	TRBJ2-1	CASSQSWGMGNEQFF	TGTGCCAGCAGCCAATCTTGGGGAATGGGCAATGAGCAGTTCTTC
many	TRBV7-9	NA	TRBJ1-4	CASSLAPLQGEKLFF	TGTGCCAGCAGCTTAGCACCACTTCAGGGGGAAAAACTGTTTTTT
many	TRBV12-3/TRBV12-4	TRBD2	TRBJ2-2	CASSFGGGAGELFF	TGTGCCAGCAGTTTTGGTGGGGGGGCCGGGGAGCTGTTTTTT
many	TRBV12-5	NA	TRBJ2-5	CASGLGQQETQYF	TGTGCTAGTGGTTTAGGGCAGCAAGAGACCCAGTACTTC
many	TRBV6-1	NA	TRBJ2-7	CAAVMRFSYEQYF	TGTGCCGCCGTGATGCGATTTTCCTACGAGCAGTACTTC
many	TRBV20-1	NA	TRBJ1-1	CSAGGGILDTEAFF	TGCAGTGCTGGGGGCGGGATTTTGGACACTGAAGCTTTCTTT
many	TRBV11-2	TRBD1	TRBJ2-7	CASSPGTGHLYEQYF	TGTGCCAGCAGCCCCGGGACAGGGCACCTCTACGAGCAGTACTTC
few	TRBV19	NA	TRBJ2-2	CATTTGAGELFF	TGTGCCACCACGACCGGGGCCGGGGAGCTGTTTTTT
NA	TRBV7-9	NA	TRBJ2-3	CASSLLAYGTDTQYF	TGTGCCAGCAGCTTATTAGCCTACGGGACAGATACGCAGTATTTT
many	TRBV11-2	TRBD1	TRBJ2-7	CASSITGGPSYEQYF	TGTGCCAGCAGCATCACAGGGGGCCCTTCCTACGAGCAGTACTTC
many	TRBV2	NA	TRBJ1-1	CASSDNGLNTEAFF	TGTGCCAGCAGTGACAACGGACTGAACACTGAAGCTTTCTTT
many	TRBV12-3/TRBV12-4	NA	TRBJ1-6	CASTLQTLSGASPLHF	TGTGCCAGCACCCTCCAAACGTTATCGGGGGCTTCACCCCTCCACTTT
once	TRBV5-5	TRBD1	TRBJ1-2	CASSGVVLGTGGRGYTF	TGTGCCAGCAGCGGTGTGGTATTGGGGACAGGGGGGCGCGGCTACACCTTC
many	TRBV28	TRBD1	TRBJ2-4	CASSPSGQGGIQYF	TGTGCCAGCAGTCCCTCCGGACAGGGTGGCATTCAGTACTTC
NA	TRBV15	NA	TRBJ2-5	CATSRDFWETQYF	TGTGCCACCAGCAGAGATTTCTGGGAGACCCAGTACTTC
few	TRBV6-1	TRBD1	TRBJ1-2	CASSSDRGNYGYTF	TGTGCCAGCAGCTCTGACAGGGGAAACTATGGCTACACCTTC
many	TRBV2	NA	TRBJ2-5	CASSAGSDVETQYF	TGTGCCAGCAGCGCGGGCTCGGACGTGGAGACCCAGTACTTC
many	TRBV2	TRBD2	TRBJ2-2	CASSEGLAGGTNTGELFF	TGTGCCAGCAGTGAGGGACTAGCGGGGGGCACGAACACCGGGGAGCTGTTTTTT
many	TRBV12-3/TRBV12-4	NA	TRBJ1-1	CASSLRDTGTEAFF	TGTGCCAGCAGTTTACGGGACACCGGCACTGAAGCTTTCTTT
NA	TRBV7-2	NA	TRBJ2-7	CASSLRRGRKPRSYEQYF	TGTGCCAGCAGCCTGAGGCGGGGGCGTAAACCCCGCTCCTACGAGCAGTACTTC
many	TRBV11-1	TRBD1	TRBJ2-1	CASSPRDSRWDEQFF	TGTGCCAGCAGCCCCCGGGACAGCCGTTGGGATGAGCAGTTCTTC